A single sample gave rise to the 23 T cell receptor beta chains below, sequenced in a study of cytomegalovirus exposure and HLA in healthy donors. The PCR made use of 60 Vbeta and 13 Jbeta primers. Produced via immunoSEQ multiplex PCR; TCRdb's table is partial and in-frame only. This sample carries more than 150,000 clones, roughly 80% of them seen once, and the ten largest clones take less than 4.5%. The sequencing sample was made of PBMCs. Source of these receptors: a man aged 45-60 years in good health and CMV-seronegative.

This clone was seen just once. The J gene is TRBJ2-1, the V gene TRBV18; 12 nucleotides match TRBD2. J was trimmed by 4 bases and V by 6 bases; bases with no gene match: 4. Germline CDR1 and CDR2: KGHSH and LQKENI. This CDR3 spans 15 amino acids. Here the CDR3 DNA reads TGTGCCAGCTCCCCAGGACTAGCGGGGTACAATGAGCAGTTCTTC. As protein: CASSPGLAGYNEQFF.

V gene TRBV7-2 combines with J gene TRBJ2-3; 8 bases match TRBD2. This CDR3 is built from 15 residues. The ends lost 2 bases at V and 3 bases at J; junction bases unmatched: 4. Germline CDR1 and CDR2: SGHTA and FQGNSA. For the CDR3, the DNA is TGTGCCAGCAGCTTATGGGGACTAGTGACAGATACGCAGTATTTT. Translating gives CASSLWGLVTDTQYF.

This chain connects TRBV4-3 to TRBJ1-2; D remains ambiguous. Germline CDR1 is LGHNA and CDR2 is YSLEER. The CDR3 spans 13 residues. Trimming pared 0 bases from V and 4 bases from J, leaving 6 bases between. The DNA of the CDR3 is TGCGCCAGCAGCCAAGATTCGGGCTATGGCTACACCTTC. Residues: CASSQDSGYGYTF.

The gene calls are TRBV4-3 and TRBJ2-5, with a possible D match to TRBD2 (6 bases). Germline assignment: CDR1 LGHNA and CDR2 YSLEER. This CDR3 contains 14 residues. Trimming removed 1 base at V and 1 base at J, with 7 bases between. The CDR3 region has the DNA TGCGCCAGCAGCCAAGCGGGGGTCCAAGAGACCCAGTACTTC. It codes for CASSQAGVQETQYF.

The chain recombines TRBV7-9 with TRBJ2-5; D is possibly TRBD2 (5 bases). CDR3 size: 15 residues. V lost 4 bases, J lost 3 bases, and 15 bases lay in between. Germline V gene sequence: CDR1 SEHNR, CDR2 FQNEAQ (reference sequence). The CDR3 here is CASSSPERAEETQYF. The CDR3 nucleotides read TGTGCCAGCAGCTCGCCGGAGAGAGCGGAAGAGACCCAGTACTTC.

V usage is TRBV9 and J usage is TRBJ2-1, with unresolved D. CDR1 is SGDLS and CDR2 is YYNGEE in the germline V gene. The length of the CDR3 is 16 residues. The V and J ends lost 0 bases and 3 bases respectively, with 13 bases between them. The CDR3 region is CASSVGLTLGYNEQFF. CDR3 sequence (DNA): TGTGCCAGCAGCGTAGGTCTCACTCTCGGCTACAATGAGCAGTTCTTC. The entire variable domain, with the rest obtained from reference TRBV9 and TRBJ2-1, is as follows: DSGVTQTPKHLITATGQRVTLRCSPRSGDLSVYWYQQSLDQGLQFLIQYYNGEERAKGNILERFSAQQFPDLHSELNLSSLELGDSALYFCASSVGLTLGYNEQFFGPGTRLTVL.

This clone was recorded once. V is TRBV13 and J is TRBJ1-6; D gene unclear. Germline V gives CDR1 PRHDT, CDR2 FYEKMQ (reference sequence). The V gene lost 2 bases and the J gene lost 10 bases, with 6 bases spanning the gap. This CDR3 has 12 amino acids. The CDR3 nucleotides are TGTGCCAGCAGCTTAAGTCGGTCACCCCTCCACTTT. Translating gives CASSLSRSPLHF.

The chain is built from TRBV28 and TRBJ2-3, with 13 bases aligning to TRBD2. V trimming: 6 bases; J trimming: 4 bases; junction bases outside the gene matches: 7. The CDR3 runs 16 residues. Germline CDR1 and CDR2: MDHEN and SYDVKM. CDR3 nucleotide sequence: TGTGCCAGCAGCTTAATGACTAGCGGGGGGTCAGATACGCAGTATTTT. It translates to CASSLMTSGGSDTQYF.

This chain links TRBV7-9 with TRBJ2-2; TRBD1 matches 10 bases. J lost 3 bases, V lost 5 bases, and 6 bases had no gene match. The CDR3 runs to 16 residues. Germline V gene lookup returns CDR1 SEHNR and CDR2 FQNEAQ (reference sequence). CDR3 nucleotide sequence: TGTGCCAGCAGCCTAGGGACAGGGGTAGACACCGGGGAGCTGTTTTTT. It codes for CASSLGTGVDTGELFF.

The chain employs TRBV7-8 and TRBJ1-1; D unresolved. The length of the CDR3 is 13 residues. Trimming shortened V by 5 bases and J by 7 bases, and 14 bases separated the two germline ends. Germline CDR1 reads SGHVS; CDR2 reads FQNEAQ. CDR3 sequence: CASSPRLNFEAFF. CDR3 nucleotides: TGTGCCAGCAGCCCCCGGTTGAATTTTGAAGCTTTCTTT.

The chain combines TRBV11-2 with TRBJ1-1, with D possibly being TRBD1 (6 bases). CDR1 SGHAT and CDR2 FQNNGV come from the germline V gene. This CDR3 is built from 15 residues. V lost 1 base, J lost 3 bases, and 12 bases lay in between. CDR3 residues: CASSLGQEIYTEAFF. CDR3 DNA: TGTGCCAGCAGCTTAGGACAGGAAATTTACACTGAAGCTTTCTTT.

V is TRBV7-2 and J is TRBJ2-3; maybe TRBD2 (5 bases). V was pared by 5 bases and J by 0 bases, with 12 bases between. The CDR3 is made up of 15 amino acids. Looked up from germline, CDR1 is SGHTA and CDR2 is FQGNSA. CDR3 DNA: TGTGCCAGCAGCCTTGGAGGTACTAGCACAGATACGCAGTATTTT. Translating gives CASSLGGTSTDTQYF.

CDR3 region: CASGPPRAVGAFF. The CDR3 nucleotides read TGTGCTAGTGGTCCCCCGCGTGCGGTTGGGGCTTTCTTT. The rearrangement uses TRBV12-5 and TRBJ1-1, with D unresolved. The V end was cut by 5 bases, the J end by 11 bases, with 18 bases between. This CDR3 is built from 13 residues. Per the germline V gene, CDR1 is LGHNT and CDR2 is FRNRAP.

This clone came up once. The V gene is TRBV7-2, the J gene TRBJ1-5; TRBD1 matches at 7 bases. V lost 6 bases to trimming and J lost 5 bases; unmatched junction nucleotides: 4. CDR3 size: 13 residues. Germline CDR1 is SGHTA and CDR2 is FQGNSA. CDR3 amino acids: CASSLDRDQPQHF. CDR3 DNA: TGTGCCAGCAGTCTTGACAGGGATCAGCCCCAGCATTTT.

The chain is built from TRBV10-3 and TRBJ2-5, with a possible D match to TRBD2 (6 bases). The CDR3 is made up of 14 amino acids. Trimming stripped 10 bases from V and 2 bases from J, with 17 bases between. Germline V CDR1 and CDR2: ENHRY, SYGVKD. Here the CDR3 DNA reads TGTGCCACCCAGGCGGGGCTGGGGCAAGAGACCCAGTACTTC. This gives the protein CATQAGLGQETQYF.

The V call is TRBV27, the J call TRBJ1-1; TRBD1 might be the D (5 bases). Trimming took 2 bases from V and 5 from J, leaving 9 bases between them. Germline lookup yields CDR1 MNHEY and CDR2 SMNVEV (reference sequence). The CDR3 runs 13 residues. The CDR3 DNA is TGTGCCAGCAGTTTAGCGGGGCAAACTGAAGCTTTCTTT. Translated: CASSLAGQTEAFF.

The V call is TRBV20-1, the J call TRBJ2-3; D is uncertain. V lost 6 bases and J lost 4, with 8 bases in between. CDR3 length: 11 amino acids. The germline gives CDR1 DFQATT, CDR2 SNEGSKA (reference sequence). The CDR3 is CSAARSDTQYF. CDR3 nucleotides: TGCAGTGCAGCTAGATCAGATACGCAGTATTTT.

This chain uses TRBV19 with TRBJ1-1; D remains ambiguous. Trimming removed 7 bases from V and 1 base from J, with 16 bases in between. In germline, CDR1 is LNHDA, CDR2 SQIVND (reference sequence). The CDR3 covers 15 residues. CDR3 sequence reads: CASTKRRGENTEAFF. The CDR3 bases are TGTGCCAGTACCAAGCGGCGGGGAGAGAACACTGAAGCTTTCTTT.

CDR3 sequence reads: CASSIVWPSRELFF. The CDR3 region has the DNA TGTGCCAGTAGTATAGTATGGCCTTCCAGGGAGCTGTTTTTT. The chain recombines TRBV19 with TRBJ2-2; D gene ambiguous. CDR1 LNHDA and CDR2 SQIVND come from the germline V gene (reference sequence). The CDR3 totals 14 residues. Trimming removed 1 base from V and 9 bases from J, with 12 bases in between.

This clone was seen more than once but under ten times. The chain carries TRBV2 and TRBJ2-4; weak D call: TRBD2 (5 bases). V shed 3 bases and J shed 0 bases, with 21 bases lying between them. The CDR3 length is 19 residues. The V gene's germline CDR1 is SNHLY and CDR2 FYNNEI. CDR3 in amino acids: CASSDNRDRSRVAKNIQYF. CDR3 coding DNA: TGTGCCAGCAGTGATAACCGGGATCGGAGCCGAGTAGCCAAAAACATTCAGTACTTC. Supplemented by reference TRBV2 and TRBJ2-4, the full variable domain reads EPEVTQTPSHQVTQMGQEVILRCVPISNHLYFYWYRQILGQKVEFLVSFYNNEISEKSEIFDDQFSVERPDGSNFTLKIRSTKLEDSAMYFCASSDNRDRSRVAKNIQYFGAGTRLSVL.

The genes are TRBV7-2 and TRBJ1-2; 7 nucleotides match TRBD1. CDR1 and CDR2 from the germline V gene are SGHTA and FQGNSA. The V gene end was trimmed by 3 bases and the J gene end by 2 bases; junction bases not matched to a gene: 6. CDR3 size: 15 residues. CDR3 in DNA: TGTGCCAGCAGCTTGACAGGGAATACGAACTATGGCTACACCTTC. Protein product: CASSLTGNTNYGYTF.

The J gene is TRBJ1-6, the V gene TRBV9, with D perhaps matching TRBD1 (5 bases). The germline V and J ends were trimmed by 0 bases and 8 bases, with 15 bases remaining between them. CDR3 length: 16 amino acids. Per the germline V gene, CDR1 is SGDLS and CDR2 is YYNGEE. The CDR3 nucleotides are TGTGCCAGCAGCGTAGGGGACGTCCCGGGGGATTCACCCCTCCACTTT. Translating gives CASSVGDVPGDSPLHF.

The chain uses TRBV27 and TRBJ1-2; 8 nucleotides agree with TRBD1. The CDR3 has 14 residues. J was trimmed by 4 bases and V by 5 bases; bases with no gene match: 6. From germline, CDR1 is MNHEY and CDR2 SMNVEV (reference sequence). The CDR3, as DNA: TGTGCCAGCAGTCCGAGAGGGACAGGCTATGGCTACACCTTC. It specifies CASSPRGTGYGYTF.